This T cell receptor beta chain was captured in a study of technical replicates of blood from a few donors. Per the germline V gene, CDR1 is SGHTA and CDR2 is FQGNSA. Trimming left V 5 bases short and J 5 bases short, with 4 bases between. This CDR3 is 11 amino acids long. The protocol was immunoSEQ multiplex PCR, while the TCRdb copy is restricted to in-frame clones and leaves out a portion. The sample holds 75,000 to 100,000 clones, about 95% seen once. V gene TRBV7-2 combines with J gene TRBJ2-1; the D is unclear. The clonotype originates from a human donor in good health. Sequenced input: T cells isolated from PBMCs. The CDR3 reads CASSLNNEQFF. For the CDR3, the DNA is TGTGCCAGCAGCCTTAACAATGAGCAGTTCTTC. The full variable domain, rest sourced from reference TRBV7-2 and TRBJ2-1, is GAGVSQSPSNKVTEKGKDVELRCDPISGHTALYWYRQSLGQGLEFLIYFQGNSAPDKSGLPSDRFSAERTGGSVSTLTIQRTQQEDSAVYLCASSLNNEQFFGPGTRLTVL.